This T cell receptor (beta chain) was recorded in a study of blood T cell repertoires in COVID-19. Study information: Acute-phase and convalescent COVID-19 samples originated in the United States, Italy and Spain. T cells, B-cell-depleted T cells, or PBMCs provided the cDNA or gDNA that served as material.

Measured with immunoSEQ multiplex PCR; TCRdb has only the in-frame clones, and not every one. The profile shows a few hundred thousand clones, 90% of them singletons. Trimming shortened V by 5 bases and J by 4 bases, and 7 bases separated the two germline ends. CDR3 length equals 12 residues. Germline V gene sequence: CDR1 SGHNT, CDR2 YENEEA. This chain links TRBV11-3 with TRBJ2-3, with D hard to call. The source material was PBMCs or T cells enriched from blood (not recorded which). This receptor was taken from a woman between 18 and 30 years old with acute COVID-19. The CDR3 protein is CASSLLADTQYF. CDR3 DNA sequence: TGTGCCAGCAGCCTTCTAGCAGATACGCAGTATTTT.